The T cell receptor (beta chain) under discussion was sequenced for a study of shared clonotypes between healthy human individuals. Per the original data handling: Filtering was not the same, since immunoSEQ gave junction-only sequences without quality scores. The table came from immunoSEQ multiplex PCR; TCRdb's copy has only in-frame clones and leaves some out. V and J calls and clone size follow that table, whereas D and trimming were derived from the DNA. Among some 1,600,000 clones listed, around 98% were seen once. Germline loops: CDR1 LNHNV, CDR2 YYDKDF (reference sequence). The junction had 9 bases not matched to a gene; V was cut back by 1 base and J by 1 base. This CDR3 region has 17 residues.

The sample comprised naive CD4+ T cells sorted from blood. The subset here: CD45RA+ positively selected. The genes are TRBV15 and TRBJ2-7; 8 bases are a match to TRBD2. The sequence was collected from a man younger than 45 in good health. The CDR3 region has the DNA TGTGCCACCAGCAGAGTAGCGGGGTCAGGTGGATCCTACGAGCAGTACTTC. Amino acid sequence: CATSRVAGSGGSYEQYF.